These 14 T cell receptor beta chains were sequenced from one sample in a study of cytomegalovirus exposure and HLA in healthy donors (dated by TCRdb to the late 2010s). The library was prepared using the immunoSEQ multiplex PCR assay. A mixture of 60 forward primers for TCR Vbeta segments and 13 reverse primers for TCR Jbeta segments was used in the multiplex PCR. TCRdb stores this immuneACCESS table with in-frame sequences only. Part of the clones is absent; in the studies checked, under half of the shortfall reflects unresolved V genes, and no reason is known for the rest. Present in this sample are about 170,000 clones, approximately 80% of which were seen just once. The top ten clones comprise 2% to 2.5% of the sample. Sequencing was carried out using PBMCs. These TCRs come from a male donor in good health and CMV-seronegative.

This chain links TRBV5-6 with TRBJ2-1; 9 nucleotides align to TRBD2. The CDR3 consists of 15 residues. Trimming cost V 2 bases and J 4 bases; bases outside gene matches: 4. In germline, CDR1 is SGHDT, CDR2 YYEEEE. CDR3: CASSFGTSPYNEQFF. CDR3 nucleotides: TGTGCCAGCAGCTTTGGGACTAGCCCGTACAATGAGCAGTTCTTC. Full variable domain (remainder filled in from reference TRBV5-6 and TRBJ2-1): DAGVTQSPTHLIKTRGQQVTLRCSPKSGHDTVSWYQQALGQGPQFIFQYYEEEERQRGNFPDRFSGHQFPNYSSELNVNALLLGDSALYLCASSFGTSPYNEQFFGPGTRLTVL.

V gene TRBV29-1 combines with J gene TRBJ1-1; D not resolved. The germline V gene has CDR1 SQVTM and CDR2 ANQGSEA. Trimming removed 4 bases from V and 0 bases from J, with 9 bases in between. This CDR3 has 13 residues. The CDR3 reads CSVVTRMNTEAFF. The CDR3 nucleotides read TGCAGCGTTGTGACAAGAATGAACACTGAAGCTTTCTTT. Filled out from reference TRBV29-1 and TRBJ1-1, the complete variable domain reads SAVISQKPSRDICQRGTSLTIQCQVDSQVTMMFWYRQQPGQSLTLIATANQGSEATYESGFVIDKFPISRPNLTFSTLTVSNMSPEDSSIYLCSVVTRMNTEAFFGQGTRLTVV.

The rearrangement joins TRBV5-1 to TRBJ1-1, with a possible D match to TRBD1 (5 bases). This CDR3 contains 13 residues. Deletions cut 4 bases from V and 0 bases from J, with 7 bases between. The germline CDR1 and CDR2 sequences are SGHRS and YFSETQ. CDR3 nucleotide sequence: TGCGCCAGCAGCCAACAGGTGAACACTGAAGCTTTCTTT. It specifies CASSQQVNTEAFF.

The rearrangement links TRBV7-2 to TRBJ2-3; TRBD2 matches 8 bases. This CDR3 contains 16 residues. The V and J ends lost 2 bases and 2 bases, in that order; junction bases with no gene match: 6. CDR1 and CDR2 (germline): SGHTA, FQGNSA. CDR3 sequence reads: CASSLYLAGNTDTQYF. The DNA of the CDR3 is TGTGCCAGCAGCTTATACCTAGCGGGCAACACAGATACGCAGTATTTT.

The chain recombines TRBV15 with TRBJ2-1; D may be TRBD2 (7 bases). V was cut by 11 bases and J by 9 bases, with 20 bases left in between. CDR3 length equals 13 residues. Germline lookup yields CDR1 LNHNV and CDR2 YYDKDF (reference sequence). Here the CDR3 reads CAASMGGAGEQFF. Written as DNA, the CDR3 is TGTGCCGCATCGATGGGGGGGGCCGGTGAGCAGTTCTTC.

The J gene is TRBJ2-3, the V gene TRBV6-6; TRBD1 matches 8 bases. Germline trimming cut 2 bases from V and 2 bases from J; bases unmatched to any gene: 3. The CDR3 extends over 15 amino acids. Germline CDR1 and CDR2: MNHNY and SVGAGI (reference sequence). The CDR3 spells CASSYLDRATDTQYF. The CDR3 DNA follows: TGTGCCAGCAGTTACCTGGACAGGGCCACAGATACGCAGTATTTT.

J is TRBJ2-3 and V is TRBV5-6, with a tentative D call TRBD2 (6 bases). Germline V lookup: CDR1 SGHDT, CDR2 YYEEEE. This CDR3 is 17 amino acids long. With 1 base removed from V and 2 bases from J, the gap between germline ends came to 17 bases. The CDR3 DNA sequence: TGTGCCAGCAGCTTGAGACGTGAGGGAGGCCACACAGATACGCAGTATTTT. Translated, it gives CASSLRREGGHTDTQYF.

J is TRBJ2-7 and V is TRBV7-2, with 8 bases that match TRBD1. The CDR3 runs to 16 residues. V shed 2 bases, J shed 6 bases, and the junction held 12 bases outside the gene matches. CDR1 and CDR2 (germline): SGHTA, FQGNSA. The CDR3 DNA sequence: TGTGCCAGCAGCTTAAGGGGCGGACAGGGCACAAGCGAGCAGTACTTC. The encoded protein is CASSLRGGQGTSEQYF.

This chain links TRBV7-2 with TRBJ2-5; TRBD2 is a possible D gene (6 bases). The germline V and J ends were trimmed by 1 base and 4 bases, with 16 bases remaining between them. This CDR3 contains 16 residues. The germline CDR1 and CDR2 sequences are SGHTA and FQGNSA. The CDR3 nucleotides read TGTGCCAGCAGCTTAGGTGGGACTTCTAGGGGAGAGACCCAGTACTTC. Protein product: CASSLGGTSRGETQYF.

Written as DNA, the CDR3 is TGTGCCTGCCCTCCGGACAGCAATGTTGGCTACACCTTC. This encodes CACPPDSNVGYTF. The V gene is TRBV30, the J gene TRBJ1-2; D may be TRBD1 (6 bases). V dropped 6 bases and J dropped 7 bases, with 18 bases sitting between them. The CDR3 consists of 13 residues. Germline V gene data show CDR1 as GTSNPN and CDR2 as SVGIG (reference sequence). Full variable domain (remainder filled in from reference TRBV30 and TRBJ1-2): SQTIHQWPATLVQPVGSPLSLECTVEGTSNPNLYWYRQAAGRGLQLLFYSVGIGQISSEVPQNLSASRPQDRQFILSSKKLLLSDSGFYLCACPPDSNVGYTFGSGTRLTVV.

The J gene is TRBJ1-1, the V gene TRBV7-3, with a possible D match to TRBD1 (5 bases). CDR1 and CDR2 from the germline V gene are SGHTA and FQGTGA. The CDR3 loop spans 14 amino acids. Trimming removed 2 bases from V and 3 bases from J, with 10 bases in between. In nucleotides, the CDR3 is TGTGCCAGCAGCTTACAGGTGGGGCACACTGAAGCTTTCTTT. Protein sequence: CASSLQVGHTEAFF.

In DNA form, the CDR3 reads TGTGCCAGCAGTGAAGCGGGGGCCGACACCGGGGAGCTGTTTTTT. This encodes CASSEAGADTGELFF. This chain joins TRBV6-1 and TRBJ2-2, with a tentative D call TRBD1 (6 bases). Trimming removed 0 bases at V and 3 bases at J, with 8 bases between. The CDR3 sequence is 15 residues long. Germline CDR1 reads MNHNS; CDR2 reads SASEGT.

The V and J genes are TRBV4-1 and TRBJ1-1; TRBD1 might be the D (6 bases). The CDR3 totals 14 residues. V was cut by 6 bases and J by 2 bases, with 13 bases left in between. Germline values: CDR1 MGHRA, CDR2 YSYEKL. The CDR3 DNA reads TGCGCCAGCAGTCTGGACAGAGCCAACACTGAAGCTTTCTTT. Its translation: CASSLDRANTEAFF.

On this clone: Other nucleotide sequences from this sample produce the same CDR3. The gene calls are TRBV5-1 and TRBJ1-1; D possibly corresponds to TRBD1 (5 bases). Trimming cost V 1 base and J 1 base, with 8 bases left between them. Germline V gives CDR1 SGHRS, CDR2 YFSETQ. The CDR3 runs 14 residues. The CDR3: CASSLTGSNTEAFF. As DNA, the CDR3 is TGCGCCAGCAGCTTGACAGGATCGAACACTGAAGCTTTCTTT.